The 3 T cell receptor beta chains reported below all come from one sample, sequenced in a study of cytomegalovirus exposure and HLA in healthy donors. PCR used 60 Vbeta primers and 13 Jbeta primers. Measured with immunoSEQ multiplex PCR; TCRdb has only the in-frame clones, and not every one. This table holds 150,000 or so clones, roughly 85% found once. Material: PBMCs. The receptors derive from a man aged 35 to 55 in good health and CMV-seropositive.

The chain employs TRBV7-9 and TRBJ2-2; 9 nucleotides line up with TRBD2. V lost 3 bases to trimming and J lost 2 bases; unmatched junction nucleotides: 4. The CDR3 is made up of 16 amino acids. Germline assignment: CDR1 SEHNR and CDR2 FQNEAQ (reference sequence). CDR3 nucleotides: TGTGCCAGCAGCTTGTCTAGCGGGGTAAACACCGGGGAGCTGTTTTTT. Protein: CASSLSSGVNTGELFF.

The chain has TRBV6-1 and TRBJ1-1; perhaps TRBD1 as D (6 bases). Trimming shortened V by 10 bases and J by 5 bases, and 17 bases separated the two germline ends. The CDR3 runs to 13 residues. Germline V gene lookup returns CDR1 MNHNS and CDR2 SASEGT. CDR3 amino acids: CATHRERSTEAFF. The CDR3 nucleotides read TGTGCCACCCACAGGGAAAGATCTACTGAAGCTTTCTTT.

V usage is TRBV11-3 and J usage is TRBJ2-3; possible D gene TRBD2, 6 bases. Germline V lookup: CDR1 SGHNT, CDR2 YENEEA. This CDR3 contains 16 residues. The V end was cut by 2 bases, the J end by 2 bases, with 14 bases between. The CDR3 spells CASSLTSGSPTDTQYF. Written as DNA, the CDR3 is TGTGCCAGCAGCTTAACCAGCGGGTCCCCCACAGATACGCAGTATTTT.